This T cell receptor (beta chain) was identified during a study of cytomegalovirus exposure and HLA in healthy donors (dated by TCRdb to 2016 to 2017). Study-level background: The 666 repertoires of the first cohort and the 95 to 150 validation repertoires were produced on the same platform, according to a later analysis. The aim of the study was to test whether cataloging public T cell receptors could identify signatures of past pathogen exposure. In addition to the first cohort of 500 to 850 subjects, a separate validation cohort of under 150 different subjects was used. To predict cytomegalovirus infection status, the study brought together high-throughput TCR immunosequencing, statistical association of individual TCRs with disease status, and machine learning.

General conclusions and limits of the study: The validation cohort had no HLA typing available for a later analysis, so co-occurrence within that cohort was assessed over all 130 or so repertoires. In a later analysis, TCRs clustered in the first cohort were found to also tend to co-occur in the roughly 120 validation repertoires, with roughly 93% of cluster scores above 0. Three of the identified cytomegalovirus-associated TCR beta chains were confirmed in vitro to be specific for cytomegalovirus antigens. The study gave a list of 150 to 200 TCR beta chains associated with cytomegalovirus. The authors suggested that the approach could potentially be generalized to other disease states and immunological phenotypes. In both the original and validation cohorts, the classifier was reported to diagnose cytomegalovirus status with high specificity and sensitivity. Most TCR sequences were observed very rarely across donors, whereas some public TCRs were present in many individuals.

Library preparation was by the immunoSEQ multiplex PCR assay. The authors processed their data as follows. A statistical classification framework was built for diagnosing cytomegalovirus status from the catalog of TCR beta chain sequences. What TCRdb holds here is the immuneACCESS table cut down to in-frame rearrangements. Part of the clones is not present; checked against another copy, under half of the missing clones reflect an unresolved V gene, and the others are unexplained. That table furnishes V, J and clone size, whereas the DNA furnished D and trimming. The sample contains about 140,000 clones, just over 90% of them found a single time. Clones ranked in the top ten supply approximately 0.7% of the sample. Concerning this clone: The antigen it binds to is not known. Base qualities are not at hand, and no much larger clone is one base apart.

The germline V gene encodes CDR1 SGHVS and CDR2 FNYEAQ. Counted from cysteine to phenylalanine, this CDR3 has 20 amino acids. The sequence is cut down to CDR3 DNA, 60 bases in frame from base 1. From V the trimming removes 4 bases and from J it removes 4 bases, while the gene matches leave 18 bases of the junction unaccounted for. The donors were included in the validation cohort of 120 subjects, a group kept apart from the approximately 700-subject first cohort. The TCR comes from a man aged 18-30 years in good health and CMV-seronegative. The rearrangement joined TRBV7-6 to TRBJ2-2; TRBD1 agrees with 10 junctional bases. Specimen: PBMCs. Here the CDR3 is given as CASSSQRSKTGTGVTGELFF. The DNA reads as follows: TGTGCCAGCAGCTCCCAGCGTTCCAAGACCGGGACAGGGGTCACCGGGGAGCTGTTTTTT. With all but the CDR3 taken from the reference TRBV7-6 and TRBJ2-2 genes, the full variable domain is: GAGVSQSPRYKVTKRGQDVALRCDPISGHVSLYWYRQALGQGPEFLTYFNYEAQQDKSGLPNDRFSAERPEGSISTLTIQRTEQRDSAMYRCASSSQRSKTGTGVTGELFFGEGSRLTVL.